The clone carrying this T cell receptor (beta chain) was detected a few times. Previously described methods with listed TCR primers produced the bulk TCR libraries. TCRdb recomputed calls from the PCR reads with MiXCR, one row per CDR3 protein. The repertoire includes about 300,000 distinct CDR3 sequences, about a fifth of them detected once, and 0.81% sits in the top ten. This specimen belongs to a study of molecular identifiers for immune sequencing clone quantification. V shed 11 bases and J shed 6 bases, with 15 bases lying between them. This CDR3 has 12 amino acids. Per germline, CDR1 MNHEY and CDR2 SMNVEV (reference sequence).

The sample comprised naive CD8+ T cells from blood, with Jurkat cell RNA spiked in. Documented subset: FACS-sorted CD8+CD4-CCR7+CD45RA+ naive T cells. The genes are TRBV27 and TRBJ2-3; TRBD2 is a possible D gene (6 bases). The source is a human donor in good health. Some libraries in this study had Jurkat cell RNA spiked in. CDR3 sequence: CAVRGLEDTQYF. In DNA form, the CDR3 reads TGTGCCGTGCGGGGTCTCGAGGATACGCAGTATTTT.